A single sample is the source of the 9 T cell receptor beta chains below, sequenced in a study of T cell clones after liver transplantation. Sequenced by immunoSEQ multiplex PCR; TCRdb stores in-frame clones only, minus some. The sample holds around 120,000 clones; 90% are singletons and the top ten take roughly 0.83%. This sample comprised CD4+ T cells from blood, obtained 12 months after liver transplant. All receptors come from a human patient who received a liver transplant. Some of these T cells may belong to the graft donor.

The rearrangement uses TRBV5-1 and TRBJ1-1, with D possibly matching TRBD1 (5 bases). This CDR3 contains 16 residues. Germline CDR1 and CDR2: SGHRS and YFSETQ. V gave up 0 bases and J gave up 4 bases, with 16 bases separating them. The CDR3 sequence is CASSLEGTGFGTEAFF. As DNA, the CDR3 is TGCGCCAGCAGCTTGGAGGGGACCGGGTTTGGCACTGAAGCTTTCTTT.

The chain's CDR3 is CASSAGLGSYEQYF. The CDR3 DNA reads as TGTGCCAGCAGCGCCGGACTAGGATCCTACGAGCAGTACTTC. The chain combines TRBV6-5 with TRBJ2-7; TRBD2 agrees at 7 bases. Trimming took 6 bases from V and 1 from J; bases not matched to a gene: 6. Germline CDR1 MNHEY, CDR2 SVGAGI. The CDR3 length is 14 residues.

The chain uses TRBV5-1 and TRBJ2-1; 9 nucleotides agree with TRBD1. Germline V gives CDR1 SGHRS, CDR2 YFSETQ. After removal of 4 bases from V and 4 bases from J, the junction contained 21 bases not matched to a gene. The CDR3 has 20 amino acids. CDR3 DNA sequence: TGCGCCAGCAGCCCTGGGACAGGGTCATGGGGTTCAGGTGAATACAATGAGCAGTTCTTC. The encoded protein is CASSPGTGSWGSGEYNEQFF.

As for this clone: Other DNA variants within this sample encode the same CDR3. V usage is TRBV7-9 and J usage is TRBJ2-3, with a weak D call TRBD2 (6 bases). The CDR3 contains 14 residues. The V gene's germline CDR1 is SEHNR and CDR2 FQNEAQ (reference sequence). The V end lost 1 base, the J end lost 2 bases, and 7 bases lay between the germline ends. CDR3: CASSLGGITDTQYF. In nucleotides, the CDR3 is TGTGCCAGCAGCTTAGGCGGGATCACAGATACGCAGTATTTT. Complete variable domain (other parts from reference TRBV7-9 and TRBJ2-3): DTGVSQNPRHKITKRGQNVTFRCDPISEHNRLYWYRQTLGQGPEFLTYFQNEAQLEKSRLLSDRFSAERPKGSFSTLEIQRTEQGDSAMYLCASSLGGITDTQYFGPGTRLTVL.

The CDR3 nucleotides read TGCGCCAGCAGCTTAGGTTCAGGGGCGCACGGCTATGGCTACACCTTC. This translates into CASSLGSGAHGYGYTF. The chain couples TRBV5-1 to TRBJ1-2; the D gene is possibly TRBD1 (6 bases). Per germline, CDR1 SGHRS and CDR2 YFSETQ. Trimming left V 2 bases short and J 4 bases short, with 18 bases between. This CDR3 region has 16 residues.

The rearrangement joins TRBV19 to TRBJ1-2, with D hard to call. Trimming took 0 bases from V and 7 from J, leaving 6 bases between them. CDR3 length equals 12 residues. The V gene's germline CDR1 is LNHDA and CDR2 SQIVND (reference sequence). CDR3 sequence: CASSIDPTGYTF. CDR3 coding DNA: TGTGCCAGTAGTATAGATCCGACTGGCTACACCTTC.

Remarks on this clone: The same CDR3 arises from other DNA sequences in this sample as well. V and J are TRBV2 and TRBJ2-7; weak D call: TRBD1 (6 bases). V lost 6 bases, J lost 3 bases, and 15 bases lay in between. Germline CDR1 and CDR2: SNHLY and FYNNEI. The CDR3 contains 14 residues. CDR3 in DNA: TGTGCCAGCAGGACCGGTGGGGGCCTCTACGAGCAGTACTTC. This sequence encodes CASRTGGGLYEQYF.

V usage is TRBV5-1 and J usage is TRBJ2-3; TRBD2 matches at 8 bases. The CDR3 has 16 amino acids. V lost 0 bases, J lost 4 bases, and 7 bases stayed unmatched. Germline V CDR1 and CDR2: SGHRS, YFSETQ. The CDR3 region is CASSLGSLAGADTQYF. The DNA of the CDR3 is TGCGCCAGCAGCTTGGGTTCTCTAGCGGGTGCAGATACGCAGTATTTT.

This sequence joins TRBV7-9 and TRBJ1-6; D unclear. The CDR3 runs to 13 residues. Trimming cost V 7 bases and J 8 bases, with 12 bases left between them. CDR1 is SEHNR and CDR2 is FQNEAQ in the germline V gene (reference sequence). The CDR3 region is CASTLSGHSPLHF. CDR3 in DNA: TGTGCCAGCACCTTGAGCGGGCATTCACCCCTCCACTTT.